Listed below are T cell receptor beta chains from one sample, sequenced in a study of blood T cells in healthy people across ages. TCRdb processed the 5' RACE reads anew with MiXCR; each CDR3 protein has one entry. The sample lists hundreds of thousands of distinct CDR3 sequences, 58% occurring once. The sequencing input was blood. All receptors derive from a man younger than 40 in good health. Each CDR3 is given without its conserved first and last residue. The D gene is left open where the match is weak.

j_gene: TRBJ2-7; v_gene: TRBV20-1; d_gene: -; len: 12; CDR3aa: SAREPKGSLEQY
j_gene: TRBJ2-1; v_gene: TRBV20-1; d_gene: -; len: 13; CDR3aa: SAEGRIRANNEQF
j_gene: TRBJ1-2; v_gene: TRBV10-3; d_gene: -; len: 13; CDR3aa: AISESGLPGDGYT
j_gene: TRBJ2-5; v_gene: TRBV10-3; d_gene: TRBD1; len: 16; CDR3aa: AISELLMGQGPQETQY
j_gene: TRBJ2-1; v_gene: TRBV7-2; d_gene: -; len: 11; CDR3aa: ASSIRTGNEQF
j_gene: TRBJ2-3; v_gene: TRBV7-9; d_gene: TRBD1; len: 12; CDR3aa: ASARGLGTDTQY
j_gene: TRBJ2-5; v_gene: TRBV28; d_gene: TRBD1; len: 12; CDR3aa: ASSYQGAEETQY
j_gene: -; v_gene: TRBV3-1; d_gene: TRBD2; len: 14; CDR3aa: ASSQDAGTRGETQY
j_gene: -; v_gene: TRBV6-1; d_gene: -; len: 12; CDR3aa: ASSEGLGKYEQY
j_gene: TRBJ2-7; v_gene: TRBV6-2/TRBV6-3; d_gene: -; len: 11; CDR3aa: AIADRCNYEQY
j_gene: -; v_gene: TRBV29-1; d_gene: TRBD2; len: 11; CDR3aa: SVLAGGWNEQY
j_gene: TRBJ1-4; v_gene: TRBV4-3; d_gene: -; len: 13; CDR3aa: ASSQGAATNEKLF
j_gene: -; v_gene: TRBV6-2/TRBV6-3; d_gene: TRBD1; len: 13; CDR3aa: ASRQGGTGYAEQY
j_gene: TRBJ2-2; v_gene: TRBV12-3/TRBV12-4; d_gene: -; len: 12; CDR3aa: ASSLRPGAGELF
j_gene: TRBJ1-1; v_gene: TRBV10-3; d_gene: TRBD1; len: 12; CDR3aa: AIRVAGQGTEAF
j_gene: TRBJ2-4; v_gene: TRBV18; d_gene: TRBD2; len: 13; CDR3aa: ASSPGRTSGDIQY
j_gene: TRBJ2-3; v_gene: TRBV29-1; d_gene: -; len: 8; CDR3aa: SAHGDTQY
j_gene: TRBJ2-1; v_gene: TRBV27; d_gene: -; len: 13; CDR3aa: ASSLWRSWDNEQF
j_gene: TRBJ2-1; v_gene: TRBV5-1; d_gene: -; len: 13; CDR3aa: ASSLSQGNYNEQF
j_gene: TRBJ2-4; v_gene: TRBV6-5; d_gene: TRBD1; len: 16; CDR3aa: ASSYSGTGTGGLDIQY
j_gene: TRBJ2-3; v_gene: TRBV20-1; d_gene: -; len: 14; CDR3aa: SGIKGSSVPTDTQY
j_gene: TRBJ1-1; v_gene: TRBV5-1; d_gene: TRBD1; len: 12; CDR3aa: ASSGRQGTSEAF
j_gene: TRBJ1-4; v_gene: TRBV7-2; d_gene: -; len: 14; CDR3aa: ASSLMGGTPNEKLF
j_gene: -; v_gene: TRBV18; d_gene: TRBD1; len: 12; CDR3aa: TSSHDRGNDEQY
j_gene: TRBJ2-7; v_gene: TRBV6-5; d_gene: TRBD1; len: 13; CDR3aa: ASSNPGQGDYEQY
j_gene: TRBJ2-2; v_gene: TRBV6-1; d_gene: -; len: 14; CDR3aa: ASSATVQTNTGELF
j_gene: TRBJ2-3; v_gene: TRBV7-9; d_gene: TRBD1; len: 13; CDR3aa: AIALGQFSTDTQY
j_gene: TRBJ2-7; v_gene: TRBV29-1; d_gene: -; len: 10; CDR3aa: SVRLGRYEQY
j_gene: -; v_gene: TRBV5-1; d_gene: -; len: 10; CDR3aa: ASSLNRVEQY
j_gene: TRBJ2-5; v_gene: TRBV7-2; d_gene: -; len: 12; CDR3aa: ASSRLGPSETQY
j_gene: -; v_gene: TRBV11-2; d_gene: TRBD1; len: 19; CDR3aa: ASLKATTGTAEGGHRYEQY
j_gene: TRBJ2-1; v_gene: TRBV20-1; d_gene: -; len: 9; CDR3aa: SASAGNEQF
j_gene: TRBJ1-4; v_gene: TRBV20-1; d_gene: -; len: 11; CDR3aa: SASGQRNEKLF
j_gene: TRBJ2-6; v_gene: TRBV12-3/TRBV12-4; d_gene: TRBD1; len: 15; CDR3aa: ASSLDRALPGANVLT
j_gene: TRBJ2-5; v_gene: TRBV19; d_gene: -; len: 11; CDR3aa: ASKRTRTETQY
j_gene: TRBJ1-2; v_gene: TRBV11-1; d_gene: TRBD1; len: 19; CDR3aa: ASSPGWGQAAQTRANCGYT
j_gene: TRBJ1-2; v_gene: TRBV7-9; d_gene: TRBD1; len: 14; CDR3aa: ASSLPTGEEEYGYT
j_gene: TRBJ2-2; v_gene: TRBV14; d_gene: -; len: 13; CDR3aa: ASSQVRDPTGELF
j_gene: TRBJ1-6; v_gene: TRBV4-2; d_gene: TRBD1; len: 14; CDR3aa: ASSQDRRGSNSPLH
j_gene: TRBJ2-1; v_gene: TRBV29-1; d_gene: -; len: 10; CDR3aa: SVFVGYNEQF
j_gene: TRBJ1-1; v_gene: TRBV7-9; d_gene: -; len: 13; CDR3aa: ASSPNSKDIRKAF
j_gene: TRBJ1-5; v_gene: TRBV6-5; d_gene: TRBD1; len: 13; CDR3aa: ASSPDRGVHQPQH
j_gene: TRBJ2-1; v_gene: TRBV14; d_gene: -; len: 10; CDR3aa: ASSQDGTRQF
j_gene: TRBJ2-3; v_gene: TRBV28; d_gene: TRBD2; len: 13; CDR3aa: ASRPGLAGGGTQY
j_gene: TRBJ2-3; v_gene: TRBV7-3; d_gene: -; len: 12; CDR3aa: ASSRGWGTDTQY
j_gene: TRBJ2-1; v_gene: TRBV6-1; d_gene: TRBD1; len: 12; CDR3aa: AGTPGTDYNEQF